This T cell receptor beta chain was documented in a study of T cell repertoires in cytomegalovirus infection. Study-level background: CMV epitopes that were recently identified and HLA-C-restricted were used alongside well-studied HLA-B-restricted ones.

This CDR3 comprises 14 residues. Germline lookup yields CDR1 SGHRS and CDR2 YFSETQ. Trimming stripped 2 bases from V and 2 bases from J, with 9 bases between. Overall study findings and caveats: The cumulative frequency of public TCR beta families distinguished individuals who carried CMV together with the relevant HLA. HLA-C-restricted CMV-specific TCR beta clonotypes were dominant in the ex vivo response.

TCRdb processed the reads anew with MiXCR; each CDR3 protein has one entry. This table holds 310,000 or so distinct CDR3 sequences, roughly 25% found once. As to this clonotype: Its antigen is unidentified.

The sequence was collected from a human donor in good health (CMV status not recorded). Some clones in this sample may be carry-over from other donors' samples. Sequenced here: cultured PBMCs, sampled from culture after CMV antigen stimulation. J is TRBJ2-3 and V is TRBV5-1, with D unclear. The CDR3 is CASSFGRDTDTQYF. The CDR3, as DNA: TGCGCCAGCAGCTTTGGCCGCGACACAGATACGCAGTATTTT.